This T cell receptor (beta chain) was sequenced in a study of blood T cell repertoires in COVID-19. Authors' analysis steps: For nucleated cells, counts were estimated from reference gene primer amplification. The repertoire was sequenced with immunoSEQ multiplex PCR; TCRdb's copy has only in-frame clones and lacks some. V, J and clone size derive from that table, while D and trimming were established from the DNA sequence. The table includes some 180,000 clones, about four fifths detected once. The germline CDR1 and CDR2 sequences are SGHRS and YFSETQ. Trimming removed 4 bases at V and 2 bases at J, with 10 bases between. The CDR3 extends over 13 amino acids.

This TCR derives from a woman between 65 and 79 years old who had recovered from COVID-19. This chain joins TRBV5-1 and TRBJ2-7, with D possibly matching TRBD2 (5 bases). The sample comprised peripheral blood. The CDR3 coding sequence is TGCGCCAGCAGCAACCCCGGGGCCTACGAGCAGTACTTC. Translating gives CASSNPGAYEQYF.